This is a list of T cell receptor beta chains from one sample in a study of blood T cell repertoires in COVID-19. Sequencing was performed with immunoSEQ multiplex PCR; in TCRdb, only in-frame clones are kept and a portion is missing. Here the sample spans hundreds of thousands of clones, 65% to 85% being singletons. The sample comprised PBMCs or T cells enriched from blood (not recorded which). These receptors originate from a young man with acute COVID-19. Each CDR3 is given with its conserved first and last residue. D genes are given only for firm matches. The listing skips clone size in some rows; elsewhere it reads once, few, many or a size class.

D gene,clone size,J gene,V gene,CDR3 protein,CDR3 DNA
TRBD1,.,TRBJ1-6,TRBV4-1,CASSHDTGVGSPLHF,TGCGCCAGCAGCCACGATACAGGGGTGGGCTCACCCCTCCACTTT
TRBD1,.,TRBJ1-2,TRBV5-1,CASSLGSSGGHYGYTF,TGCGCCAGCAGCTTGGGGTCGTCAGGGGGCCACTATGGCTACACCTTC
.,.,TRBJ1-1,TRBV7-2,CASRVNPVNTEAFF,TGTGCCAGCAGGGTAAACCCAGTGAACACTGAAGCTTTCTTT
.,.,TRBJ1-5,TRBV28,CASTSYSNQPQHF,TGTGCCAGCACCAGTTATAGCAATCAGCCCCAGCATTTT
TRBD1,.,TRBJ1-3,TRBV2,CASMGQNSGNTIYF,TGTGCCAGCATGGGACAGAACTCTGGAAACACCATATATTTT
.,.,TRBJ1-4,TRBV30,CACNPQGWRLFF,TGTGCCTGCAACCCTCAGGGGTGGAGGCTGTTTTTT
.,.,TRBJ1-1,TRBV10-1,CASSESGQIGEAFF,TGCGCCAGCAGTGAGTCCGGACAGATTGGTGAAGCTTTCTTT
TRBD1,.,TRBJ2-2,TRBV18,CASSRDRVTGELFF,TGTGCCAGCTCTCGAGACAGGGTGACCGGGGAGCTGTTTTTT
.,.,TRBJ2-7,TRBV5-1,CASSLRERPPYEQYF,TGCGCCAGCAGCTTGCGTGAGCGACCCCCCTACGAGCAGTACTTC
TRBD2,few,TRBJ2-7,TRBV19,CASSIRTSGGREQYF,TGTGCCAGTAGTATCCGGACTAGCGGGGGGCGCGAGCAGTACTTC
.,few,TRBJ2-5,TRBV9,CASSLRFGETQYF,TGTGCCAGCAGCCTCCGATTTGGCGAGACCCAGTACTTC
.,.,TRBJ2-7,TRBV7-9,CASLGSAGAYEQYF,TGTGCCAGTCTGGGTTCGGCAGGGGCGTACGAGCAGTACTTC
TRBD1,.,TRBJ2-6,TRBV5-1,CASSLDRGKSGANVLTF,TGCGCCAGCAGCTTAGACAGGGGGAAATCTGGGGCCAACGTCCTGACTTTC
.,.,TRBJ2-1,TRBV11-2,CASSLGSFLRDEQFF,TGTGCCAGCAGCTTGGGCTCATTTCTACGAGATGAGCAGTTCTTC
.,.,TRBJ1-5,TRBV4-2,CASSQERQTFNQPQHF,TGTGCCAGCAGCCAAGAGAGACAGACCTTCAATCAGCCCCAGCATTTT
TRBD1,.,TRBJ1-1,TRBV13,CASSPGGVYAEAFF,TGTGCCAGCAGCCCAGGGGGCGTCTACGCTGAAGCTTTCTTT
.,once,TRBJ1-5,TRBV28,CASSPGPSGPQHF,TGTGCCAGCAGTCCTGGGCCAAGTGGGCCCCAGCATTTT
.,few,TRBJ1-6,TRBV3-1/TRBV3-2,CASSQSDSSYNSPLHF,TGTGCCAGCAGCCAATCCGACAGCTCCTATAATTCACCCCTCCACTTT
TRBD1,.,TRBJ1-2,TRBV28,CASSWTGSYGYTF,TGTGCCAGCAGCTGGACAGGGAGCTATGGCTACACCTTC
.,.,TRBJ1-2,TRBV3-1/TRBV3-2,CASSQETANYGYTF,TGTGCCAGCAGCCAAGAGACAGCTAACTATGGCTACACCTTC
TRBD1,few,TRBJ1-1,TRBV6-5,CASTNKWDREAFF,TGTGCCAGCACTAACAAATGGGACAGGGAAGCTTTCTTT
TRBD1,.,TRBJ2-1,TRBV9,CASSDPGQGANEQFF,TGTGCCAGCAGCGACCCGGGACAGGGGGCTAATGAGCAGTTCTTC
.,.,TRBJ1-5,TRBV27,CASSSPYSPSQHF,TGTGCCAGCAGTTCTCCCTACAGCCCGTCCCAGCATTTT
TRBD2,once,TRBJ2-1,TRBV10-3,CAIDRTSGNSYNEQFF,TGTGCCATCGACCGGACTAGCGGGAACTCCTACAATGAGCAGTTCTTC
.,.,TRBJ1-3,TRBV9,CASSVEPSAIYF,TGTGCCAGCAGCGTAGAGCCCTCCGCCATATATTTT
TRBD1,.,TRBJ1-4,TRBV5-6,CASSWGTGLEKLFF,TGTGCCAGCAGCTGGGGGACAGGGCTTGAAAAACTGTTTTTT
.,few,TRBJ1-4,TRBV28,CASSPPRGKLFF,TGTGCCAGCAGTCCTCCTCGGGGAAAACTGTTTTTT
.,.,TRBJ2-2,TRBV7-6,CASSSRTALNTGELFF,TGTGCCAGCAGCTCTCGGACAGCCCTGAACACCGGGGAGCTGTTTTTT
.,many,TRBJ1-2,TRBV29-1,CSVDADSYGYTF,TGCAGCGTTGATGCCGATAGCTATGGCTACACCTTC
TRBD1,.,TRBJ2-3,TRBV7-2,CASSTGQAHTDTQYF,TGTGCCAGCAGCACTGGACAGGCGCACACAGATACGCAGTATTTT
TRBD2,.,TRBJ2-1,TRBV4-2,CASSQALAGGGEQFF,TGTGCCAGCAGCCAAGCTCTAGCGGGGGGGGGTGAGCAGTTCTTC
TRBD2,.,TRBJ2-7,TRBV27,CASSSTSGEYEQYF,TGTGCCAGCAGTTCGACTAGCGGGGAGTACGAGCAGTACTTC
.,.,TRBJ2-3,TRBV12-3/TRBV12-4,CASRIGLTGQYF,TGTGCCAGCAGGATCGGCTTGACTGGGCAGTATTTT
.,.,TRBJ2-7,TRBV4-2,CASSQDLYNQGGNYEQYF,TGTGCCAGCAGCCAAGATCTGTATAATCAGGGGGGTAACTACGAGCAGTACTTC
TRBD1,.,TRBJ1-3,TRBV7-2,CASSIGGQGAGNTIYF,TGTGCCAGCAGCATAGGGGGACAGGGAGCTGGAAACACCATATATTTT
.,.,TRBJ1-5,TRBV28,CASSSHTGIGQPQHF,TGTGCCAGCAGTTCCCACACAGGGATCGGCCAGCCCCAGCATTTT
.,.,TRBJ1-1,TRBV30,CASERGTEAFF,TGTGCTTCTGAGAGGGGGACTGAAGCTTTCTTT
TRBD1,.,TRBJ1-2,TRBV12-3/TRBV12-4,CASSLRGQEGYTF,TGTGCCAGCAGTTTGAGGGGGCAGGAAGGCTACACCTTC
TRBD1,.,TRBJ1-5,TRBV19,CASSGQEGSNQPQHF,TGTGCCAGTAGTGGACAGGAGGGTAGCAATCAGCCCCAGCATTTT
.,.,TRBJ1-1,TRBV9,CASSEDPGTEAFF,TGTGCCAGCAGCGAGGATCCAGGGACTGAAGCTTTCTTT
.,.,TRBJ2-1,TRBV12-3/TRBV12-4,CASSWGSQGEQFF,TGTGCCAGCAGTTGGGGCAGCCAAGGTGAGCAGTTCTTC
.,.,TRBJ1-5,TRBV10-3,CAISESGQSHQPQHF,TGTGCCATCAGTGAGAGCGGACAGTCCCATCAGCCCCAGCATTTT
.,once,TRBJ1-1,TRBV9,CASSVEDSRTGAFF,TGTGCCAGCAGCGTAGAAGACTCTCGAACAGGAGCTTTCTTT
.,.,TRBJ2-7,TRBV3-1/TRBV3-2,CASSQDNFRLAALGYEQYF,TGTGCCAGCAGCCAAGATAATTTCCGGCTGGCGGCTCTCGGCTACGAGCAGTACTTC
.,.,TRBJ1-2,TRBV6-5,CASSVEAGGNYGYTF,TGTGCCAGCTCGGTAGAGGCTGGTGGCAACTATGGCTACACCTTC
.,.,TRBJ1-1,TRBV27,CASSLIVPGQVEAFF,TGTGCCAGCAGTTTAATCGTCCCAGGGCAGGTAGAAGCTTTCTTT
.,.,TRBJ1-2,TRBV29-1,CSVEGGRTPYGYTF,TGCAGCGTTGAAGGCGGCAGGACTCCCTATGGCTACACCTTC
TRBD2,.,TRBJ2-1,TRBV5-1,CASTYSGGASDEQFF,TGCGCCAGCACTTATAGCGGGGGGGCCTCAGATGAGCAGTTCTTC
.,.,TRBJ1-1,TRBV9,CASSAIPNTEAFF,TGTGCCAGCAGCGCTATACCGAACACTGAAGCTTTCTTT
TRBD1,.,TRBJ1-6,TRBV30,CAWSGQGAQGNSPLHF,TGTGCCTGGAGTGGACAGGGGGCGCAGGGTAATTCACCCCTCCACTTT
TRBD1,few,TRBJ1-5,TRBV2,CASRDRQGGIQPQHF,TGTGCCAGCAGAGACAGACAGGGGGGTATTCAGCCCCAGCATTTT
TRBD1,.,TRBJ2-5,TRBV27,CASKPIPGQGHETQYF,TGTGCCAGCAAGCCAATTCCGGGACAGGGGCATGAGACCCAGTACTTC
.,.,TRBJ2-1,TRBV7-9,CAELSSYNEQFF,TGTGCCGAACTTAGCTCCTACAATGAGCAGTTCTTC
TRBD1,.,TRBJ1-6,TRBV7-6,CASSSQGQFYNSPLHF,TGTGCCAGCAGCTCCCAGGGACAGTTTTATAATTCACCCCTCCACTTT